This T cell receptor (beta chain) is from a study of shared clonotypes between healthy human individuals. Findings of the study overall: Donors were few, which limited the genetic and exposure-history diversity represented. Across a handful of donors, naive CD4 shared around 5.1%, naive CD8 about 3.2%, memory CD4 more than 2%, memory CD8 approximately 0.4%.

The protocol was immunoSEQ multiplex PCR, while the TCRdb copy is restricted to in-frame clones and leaves out a portion. The sample holds 2 million to 2.5 million clones; 93% are singletons and the top ten take about 0.34%. As for this clone: Antigen: not known.

The donors were adults (healthy and HIV-negative) with no recent acute infections or vaccinations. The V gene's germline CDR1 is MNHEY and CDR2 SMNVEV (reference sequence). Trimming left V 5 bases short and J 0 bases short, with 9 bases between. This CDR3 region has 14 residues. This TCR was sampled from a man between 18 and 29 years old in good health. Some clones in this sample may be carry-over from other donors' samples. The rearrangement uses TRBV27 and TRBJ2-3; maybe TRBD1 (5 bases). Sequencing input: naive CD4+ T cells from PBMCs. The sample's subset: CD45RA+ positively selected. CDR3 sequence reads: CASSRQPSTDTQYF. DNA for the CDR3: TGTGCCAGCAGTCGACAGCCTAGCACAGATACGCAGTATTTT.